This T cell receptor beta chain was obtained from a study of CD8 T cells in Susac syndrome. CD8+ and CD4+ T cells from blood underwent TCR beta sequencing, which was carried out in a high-throughput format. J gave up 4 bases and V 0 bases, and 9 bases lay outside the gene matches. This CDR3 has 16 amino acids. Germline V gives CDR1 MGHRA, CDR2 YSYEKL. Reverse transcription used roughly 0.45 to 1 ug RNA and random hexamers. A single record per CDR3 protein comes from TCRdb applying MiXCR to the immunoSEQ multiplex PCR reads. This table has about 60,000 distinct CDR3 sequences, approximately 92% appearing once.

Sequenced: CD8+ T cells from PBMCs. V usage is TRBV4-1 and J usage is TRBJ2-7; 7 bases are a match to TRBD2. The source of this sequence is a human donor in good health. For the CDR3, the DNA is TGCGCCAGCAGCCAAGAAGTTGGGGGGGTAGGGTACGAGCAGTACTTC. Translating it yields CASSQEVGGVGYEQYF.